One sample yielded the 31 T cell receptor beta chains listed below, sequenced in a study of T-cell memory formation after mild COVID-19. TCRdb re-analysed the 5' RACE reads in MiXCR, keeping a single row per CDR3 protein. This table has a few hundred thousand distinct CDR3 sequences, about 10% appearing once. What was sequenced was PBMCs or a T cell subset sorted from them (not recorded which). The receptors originated from a man younger than 35 who had mild COVID-19 (a few samples of this study predate the infection). Cell type and time point are not known.

There are a few counts of this clonotype. The chain uses TRBV7-9 and TRBJ2-2; the D is unclear. This CDR3 region has 15 residues. Trimming left V 3 bases short and J 0 bases short, with 8 bases between. Germline CDR1 is SEHNR and CDR2 is FQNEAQ (reference sequence). The CDR3 reads CASSFLQSNTGELFF. The CDR3 region has the DNA TGTGCCAGCAGCTTTCTCCAGTCGAACACCGGGGAGCTGTTTTTT.

Ten or more counts support this clonotype. The chain has TRBV5-1 and TRBJ1-1; unclear D gene. Germline CDR1 is SGHRS and CDR2 is YFSETQ. This CDR3 has 13 amino acids. V was clipped by 3 bases and J by 0 bases, with 6 bases between them. DNA for the CDR3: TGCGCCAGCAGCTCCCACATGAACACTGAAGCTTTCTTT. Its translation is CASSSHMNTEAFF.

This sequence joins TRBV7-9 and TRBJ1-1; possible D gene TRBD1, 5 bases. Germline V CDR1 and CDR2: SEHNR, FQNEAQ (reference sequence). V was pared by 3 bases and J by 6 bases, with 14 bases between. The CDR3 sequence is 14 residues long. The CDR3 is CASSFGGGSAEAFF. In nucleotides, the CDR3 is TGTGCCAGCAGCTTCGGGGGAGGATCGGCTGAAGCTTTCTTT.

This clonotype was observed a few times. CDR3 in amino acids: CASSLGVSANEKLFF. Written as DNA, the CDR3 is TGTGCCAGCAGCTTGGGTGTCTCAGCTAATGAAAAACTGTTTTTT. The chain uses TRBV7-2 and TRBJ1-4; D remains unclear. Between the trimmed V and J ends, which lost 3 bases and 3 bases, there was a span of 11 bases. Per the germline V gene, CDR1 is SGHTA and CDR2 is FQGNSA. This CDR3 is 15 amino acids long.

This clonotype was counted between two and nine times. CDR3 sequence: CASQQGGTEAFF. The CDR3 DNA is TGTGCCAGCCAGCAAGGGGGCACTGAAGCTTTCTTT. The chain carries TRBV18 and TRBJ1-1; D possibly corresponds to TRBD1 (6 bases). V gave up 8 bases and J gave up 4 bases, with 11 bases separating them. The CDR3 runs 12 residues. Germline V gives CDR1 KGHSH, CDR2 LQKENI. Using reference TRBV18 and TRBJ1-1 for the parts outside the CDR3, the full variable domain is NAGVMQNPRHLVRRRGQEARLRCSPMKGHSHVYWYRQLPEEGLKFMVYLQKENIIDESGMPKERFSAEFPKEGPSILRIQQVVRGDSAAYFCASQQGGTEAFFGQGTRLTVV.

This clonotype was detected ten times or more. The J gene is TRBJ2-1, the V gene TRBV7-2, with TRBD2 identical over 15 bases. The CDR3 is made up of 13 amino acids. Germline V gene data show CDR1 as SGHTA and CDR2 as FQGNSA. The V segment lost 7 bases and the J segment 11 bases; nucleotides outside the gene matches: 3. Written as DNA, the CDR3 is TGTGCCAGCAAGGGGACTAGCGGGGGGAAGCAGTTCTTC. This encodes CASKGTSGGKQFF.

The sample holds a few counts of this clonotype. The chain is built from TRBV27 and TRBJ1-3; perhaps TRBD1 as D (6 bases). The V gene lost 5 bases and the J gene lost 0 bases, with 17 bases spanning the gap. Germline assignment: CDR1 MNHEY and CDR2 SMNVEV (reference sequence). The CDR3 is made up of 17 amino acids. The CDR3 DNA reads as TGTGCCAGCAGTCGTGGACTACAGGGCGACTCTGGAAACACCATATATTTT. This gives the protein CASSRGLQGDSGNTIYF.

This chain uses TRBV7-7 with TRBJ2-5; D is ambiguous. Looked up from germline, CDR1 is SSHAT and CDR2 is FNYEAQ (reference sequence). The germline V and J ends were trimmed by 1 base and 0 bases, with 6 bases remaining between them. CDR3 size: 14 residues. The DNA of the CDR3 is TGTGCCAGCAGCTTAGGGTCGGACCAAGAGACCCAGTACTTC. It codes for CASSLGSDQETQYF.

This clonotype was seen at least ten times. The chain carries TRBV7-2 and TRBJ2-2, with a weak D call TRBD2 (6 bases). Trimming left V 5 bases short and J 4 bases short, with 14 bases between. The CDR3 consists of 15 residues. Germline CDR1 is SGHTA and CDR2 is FQGNSA. CDR3 residues: CASSLREEGTGELFF. The CDR3 DNA sequence: TGTGCCAGCAGCCTGAGGGAGGAGGGCACCGGGGAGCTGTTTTTT.

A few counts support this clonotype. CDR3 bases: TGTGCCAGCAGCGTACCGGGACAGTACACTGAAGCTTTCTTT. Its translation: CASSVPGQYTEAFF. The chain employs TRBV7-2 and TRBJ1-1; 7 nucleotides match TRBD1. Trimming removed 5 bases from V and 3 bases from J; junction bases left unmatched: 6. CDR1 is SGHTA, CDR2 FQGNSA, per germline. CDR3 length: 14 residues. Looking up the rest from reference TRBV7-2 and TRBJ1-1 gives the full variable domain: GAGVSQSPSNKVTEKGKDVELRCDPISGHTALYWYRQSLGQGLEFLIYFQGNSAPDKSGLPSDRFSAERTGGSVSTLTIQRTQQEDSAVYLCASSVPGQYTEAFFGQGTRLTVV.

The gene calls are TRBV6-6 and TRBJ2-1; 12 nucleotides match TRBD2. The V gene's germline CDR1 is MNHNY and CDR2 SVGAGI (reference sequence). There are 16 residues in the CDR3. Trimming cost V 2 bases and J 7 bases; bases outside gene matches: 6. Here the CDR3 reads CASSYPSGGAGNEQFF. CDR3 bases: TGTGCCAGCAGTTACCCTAGCGGGGGGGCCGGGAATGAGCAGTTCTTC.

This chain connects TRBV7-2 to TRBJ2-5, with D hard to call. V was cut by 1 base and J by 1 base, with 10 bases left in between. Germline lookup yields CDR1 SGHTA and CDR2 FQGNSA. CDR3 length: 15 residues. The CDR3 sequence is CASSLGGHSQETQYF. The CDR3 bases are TGTGCCAGCAGCTTAGGAGGTCACTCCCAAGAGACCCAGTACTTC.

There are a few counts of this clonotype. V and J are TRBV5-1 and TRBJ2-3; TRBD1 aligns across 9 bases. J was trimmed by 5 bases and V by 0 bases; bases with no gene match: 4. Germline V gene data show CDR1 as SGHRS and CDR2 as YFSETQ. This CDR3 spans 15 amino acids. CDR3 sequence (DNA): TGCGCCAGCAGCTTGGACAGGGGGCTAAAAGATACGCAGTATTTT. Protein: CASSLDRGLKDTQYF.

This sequence joins TRBV4-1 and TRBJ1-3; tentative D call: TRBD1 (6 bases). Between the trimmed V and J ends, which lost 0 bases and 2 bases, there was a span of 14 bases. The CDR3 is 17 residues long. Looked up from germline, CDR1 is MGHRA and CDR2 is YSYEKL. CDR3: CASSQELQGFTGNTIYF. The CDR3 bases are TGCGCCAGCAGCCAAGAACTTCAGGGGTTCACTGGAAACACCATATATTTT.

The chain is built from TRBV20-1 and TRBJ2-5, with D unresolved. The germline V and J ends were trimmed by 5 bases and 5 bases, with 9 bases remaining between them. The CDR3 sequence is 11 residues long. CDR1 is DFQATT, CDR2 SNEGSKA, per germline (reference sequence). The DNA for the CDR3 is TGCAGTGCTGACGCGAGGGAGACCCAGTACTTC. This encodes CSADARETQYF.

This clonotype was seen only a few times. The V call is TRBV15, the J call TRBJ1-4; D remains ambiguous. CDR3 length: 14 amino acids. With 3 bases removed from V and 4 bases from J, the gap between germline ends came to 9 bases. Germline V gene sequence: CDR1 LNHNV, CDR2 YYDKDF (reference sequence). The CDR3 nucleotides are TGTGCCACCAGCAGGAGAGACGGTAATGAAAAACTGTTTTTT. Its protein is CATSRRDGNEKLFF. Together with reference TRBV15 and TRBJ1-4, the CDR3 gives the full variable domain: DAMVIQNPRYQVTQFGKPVTLSCSQTLNHNVMYWYQQKSSQAPKLLFHYYDKDFNNEADTPDNFQSRRPNTSFCFLDIRSPGLGDTAMYLCATSRRDGNEKLFFGSGTQLSVL.

This chain connects TRBV5-1 to TRBJ1-1, with TRBD1 identical over 10 bases. The CDR3 has 15 amino acids. The V and J ends lost 7 bases and 4 bases, in that order; junction bases with no gene match: 10. Germline CDR1 and CDR2: SGHRS and YFSETQ. CDR3 in DNA: TGCGCCAGCCGAAGAGGGACAGGGGAGAGCACTGAAGCTTTCTTT. This sequence encodes CASRRGTGESTEAFF.

The sample holds a few counts of this clonotype. The CDR3 region has the DNA TGCGCCAGCAGCTTGAACGACCCGTTGAGGGATACGCAGTATTTT. Amino acid sequence: CASSLNDPLRDTQYF. The chain carries TRBV5-1 and TRBJ2-3; D ambiguous. The CDR3 length is 15 residues. Trimming cost V 1 base and J 6 bases, with 15 bases left between them. The germline V gene encodes CDR1 SGHRS and CDR2 YFSETQ.

This clonotype was counted many times. V usage is TRBV11-2 and J usage is TRBJ2-1; no reliable D call. CDR1 SGHAT and CDR2 FQNNGV come from the germline V gene. Trimming stripped 0 bases from V and 14 bases from J, with 17 bases between. This CDR3 is built from 14 residues. The CDR3, as DNA: TGTGCCAGCAGCTTAGACCCCCTCAGTGGTCGTGAGTTCTTC. Amino acid sequence: CASSLDPLSGREFF.

V gene TRBV11-2 combines with J gene TRBJ2-7; TRBD1 or TRBD2 may be the D gene (5 bases each). The CDR3 is made up of 15 amino acids. Germline V lookup: CDR1 SGHAT, CDR2 FQNNGV. Between the trimmed V and J ends, which lost 5 bases and 6 bases, there was a span of 20 bases. CDR3 nucleotide sequence: TGTGCCAGCAGCAGAGCCCGGGCCCGAGGGGCCGAGCAGTACGTC. It yields the protein CASSRARARGAEQYV.

This clonotype was seen only a few times. The rearrangement links TRBV9 to TRBJ2-4; 7 bases agree with TRBD2. The germline V gene encodes CDR1 SGDLS and CDR2 YYNGEE. Trimming at V came to 0 bases and at J to 8 bases, leaving 5 bases not matched to a gene. The CDR3 runs to 14 residues. The CDR3 DNA is TGTGCCAGCAGCGTAGGGGGGGGTAAGGACATTCAGTACTTC. It is translated as CASSVGGGKDIQYF. The full variable domain, in which reference TRBV9 and TRBJ2-4 provide the parts outside the CDR3, is DSGVTQTPKHLITATGQRVTLRCSPRSGDLSVYWYQQSLDQGLQFLIQYYNGEERAKGNILERFSAQQFPDLHSELNLSSLELGDSALYFCASSVGGGKDIQYFGAGTRLSVL.

This clonotype was observed a handful of times. The chain couples TRBV24-1 to TRBJ2-3, with D unresolved. The CDR3 runs to 16 residues. The V and J ends lost 3 bases and 8 bases respectively, with 20 bases between them. CDR1 and CDR2 (germline): KGHDR, SFDVKD. CDR3 sequence reads: CATSDLPRGNQSTQYF. The CDR3 region has the DNA TGTGCCACCAGTGATCTCCCTCGAGGCAACCAGAGTACGCAGTATTTT.

V gene TRBV19 combines with J gene TRBJ1-5; no clear D gene. Per germline, CDR1 LNHDA and CDR2 SQIVND (reference sequence). This CDR3 is built from 17 residues. Trimming left V 0 bases short and J 2 bases short, with 14 bases between. The CDR3 here is CASSIDLSYRGNQPQHF. CDR3 bases: TGTGCCAGTAGTATAGATCTATCCTACCGAGGCAATCAGCCCCAGCATTTT.

CDR3 residues: CASSQQGANQPQHF. CDR3 sequence (DNA): TGTGCCAGCAGTCAACAGGGGGCGAATCAGCCCCAGCATTTT. The genes are TRBV6-5 and TRBJ1-5, with 9 bases identical to TRBD1. Germline V lookup: CDR1 MNHEY, CDR2 SVGAGI. The CDR3 loop spans 14 amino acids. The junction had 3 bases not matched to a gene; V was cut back by 5 bases and J by 4 bases.

This clonotype has just a few counts. The genes are TRBV2 and TRBJ1-1; the D gene is possibly TRBD1 (6 bases). V dropped 4 bases and J dropped 10 bases, with 13 bases sitting between them. The CDR3 is made up of 12 amino acids. Germline V gene lookup returns CDR1 SNHLY and CDR2 FYNNEI. The CDR3 region is CASSAQGEGAFF. The CDR3 DNA reads TGTGCCAGCAGTGCACAGGGTGAGGGAGCTTTCTTT.

This clonotype was recorded many times. V usage is TRBV29-1 and J usage is TRBJ2-5; 9 bases map to TRBD1. The junction had 11 bases not matched to a gene; V was cut back by 5 bases and J by 4 bases. This CDR3 has 15 amino acids. CDR1 SQVTM and CDR2 ANQGSEA come from the germline V gene. The CDR3 spells CSVHLADRGGETQYF. The CDR3 DNA is TGCAGCGTTCACCTGGCGGACAGGGGTGGAGAGACCCAGTACTTC.

This clonotype turned up a few times. This sequence joins TRBV6-5 and TRBJ1-5; TRBD1 might be the D (5 bases). V was trimmed by 5 bases and J by 4 bases, leaving 18 bases between them. Germline assignment: CDR1 MNHEY and CDR2 SVGAGI. This CDR3 is 16 amino acids long. For the CDR3, the DNA is TGTGCCAGCAGTCCTACTAAGGGGCTTTGGAATCAGCCCCAGCATTTT. It encodes CASSPTKGLWNQPQHF.

This clonotype was picked up a small number of times. The chain employs TRBV20-1 and TRBJ1-5; 8 bases fit TRBD1. Germline lookup yields CDR1 DFQATT and CDR2 SNEGSKA (reference sequence). V shed 5 bases and J 3 bases; nucleotides not matched to a gene: 12. The CDR3 totals 16 residues. The CDR3 is CSARSFGTGPNQPQHF. Written as DNA, the CDR3 is TGCAGTGCTCGGAGCTTCGGGACAGGACCCAATCAGCCCCAGCATTTT.

This clonotype was seen more than once but under ten times. V usage is TRBV29-1 and J usage is TRBJ2-1; the D gene is possibly TRBD2 (6 bases). Germline V CDR1 and CDR2: SQVTM, ANQGSEA. V lost 4 bases to trimming and J lost 5 bases, with 12 bases between them. The CDR3 has 13 residues. In DNA form, the CDR3 reads TGCAGCGTTGCCGGGGGAGCCAACAATGAGCAGTTCTTC. As protein: CSVAGGANNEQFF.

The table lists this clonotype with many counts. The chain joins TRBV7-2 to TRBJ1-1, with 7 bases identical to TRBD1. The CDR3 is 15 residues long. The J segment lost 3 bases and the V segment lost 4 bases, leaving 8 bases of the junction unmatched. Germline-derived CDR1 and CDR2 are SGHTA and FQGNSA. The CDR3 loop is CASSSQGGADTEAFF. The DNA of the CDR3 is TGTGCCAGCAGCTCGCAGGGGGGCGCGGACACTGAAGCTTTCTTT. Supplemented by reference TRBV7-2 and TRBJ1-1, the full variable domain reads GAGVSQSPSNKVTEKGKDVELRCDPISGHTALYWYRQSLGQGLEFLIYFQGNSAPDKSGLPSDRFSAERTGGSVSTLTIQRTQQEDSAVYLCASSSQGGADTEAFFGQGTRLTVV.

This clonotype was seen more than once but under ten times. The chain links TRBV7-3 to TRBJ2-1; 13 nucleotides agree with TRBD2. The V gene's germline CDR1 is SGHTA and CDR2 FQGTGA. With 5 bases clipped from V and 7 bases from J, the junction kept 14 bases outside the gene matches. The CDR3 is 18 amino acids. In DNA, the CDR3 is TGTGCCAGCAGCCCCGACCGGACTAGCGGGGGTAGCCGTAATGAGCAGTTCTTC. The encoded protein is CASSPDRTSGGSRNEQFF.